This T cell receptor (beta chain) derives from a study of human T cells and chemical hapten exposure. Overall study context: Small pooled library volume differences chiefly drove per-sample TCR yield variation.

On this clonotype itself: Its specificity is unknown.

The library put unique molecular identifiers onto individual cDNA molecules. TCRdb processed the reads anew with MiXCR; each CDR3 protein has one entry. The table has around 120,000 distinct CDR3 sequences, over 7.5% seen once. Study-wide results and caveats: TCRs above 1 in 1000 frequency did not change with DPC sensitization.

This CDR3 contains 17 residues. Trimming removed 8 bases from V and 0 bases from J; junction bases left unmatched: 10. From germline, CDR1 is MNHEY and CDR2 SVGAGI. Whole blood that had not been fractionated was the source of extracted total RNA. Specimen: whole blood. The clonotype comes from a human donor in good health. Some clones in this sample may be carry-over from other donors' samples. V gene TRBV6-5 combines with J gene TRBJ2-6; 7 bases map to TRBD1. This chain's CDR3 is CASGLGQPRSGANVLTF. The CDR3 DNA reads as TGTGCCAGCGGATTGGGACAGCCCCGCTCTGGGGCCAACGTCCTGACTTTC.